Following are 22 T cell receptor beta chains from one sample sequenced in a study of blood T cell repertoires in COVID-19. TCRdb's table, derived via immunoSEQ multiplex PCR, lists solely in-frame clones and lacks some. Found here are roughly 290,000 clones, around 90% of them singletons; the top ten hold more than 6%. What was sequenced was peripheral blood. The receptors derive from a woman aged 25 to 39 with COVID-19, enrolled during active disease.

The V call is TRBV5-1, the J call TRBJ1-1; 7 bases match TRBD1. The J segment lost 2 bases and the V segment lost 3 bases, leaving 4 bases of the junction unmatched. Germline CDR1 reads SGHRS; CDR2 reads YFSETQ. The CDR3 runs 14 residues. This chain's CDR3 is CASSYGTVNTEAFF. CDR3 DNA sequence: TGCGCCAGCAGCTACGGGACAGTAAACACTGAAGCTTTCTTT.

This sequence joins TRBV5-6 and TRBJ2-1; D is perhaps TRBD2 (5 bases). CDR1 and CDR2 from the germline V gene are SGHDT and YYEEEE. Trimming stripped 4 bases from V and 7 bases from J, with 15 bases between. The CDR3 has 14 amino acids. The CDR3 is CASSRGTNGNEQFF. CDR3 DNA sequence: TGTGCCAGCAGCCGGGGTACCAATGGGAATGAGCAGTTCTTC.

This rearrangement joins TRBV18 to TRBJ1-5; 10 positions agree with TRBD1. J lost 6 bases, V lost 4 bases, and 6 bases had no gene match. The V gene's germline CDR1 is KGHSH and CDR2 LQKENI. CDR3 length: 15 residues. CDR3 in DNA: TGTGCCAGCTCACAGGGACAGGGGCGGCTTCAGCCCCAGCATTTT. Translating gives CASSQGQGRLQPQHF.

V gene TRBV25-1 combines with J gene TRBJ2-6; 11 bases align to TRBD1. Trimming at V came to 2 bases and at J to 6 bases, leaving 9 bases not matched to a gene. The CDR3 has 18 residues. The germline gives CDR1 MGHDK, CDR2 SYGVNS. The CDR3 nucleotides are TGTGCCAGCAGTGAAGTTGGGACAGGGGGGATCGAGGCCAACGTCCTGACTTTC. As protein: CASSEVGTGGIEANVLTF. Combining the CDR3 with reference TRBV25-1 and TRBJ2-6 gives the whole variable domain EADIYQTPRYLVIGTGKKITLECSQTMGHDKMYWYQQDPGMELHLIHYSYGVNSTEKGDLSSESTVSRIRTEHFPLTLESARPSHTSQYLCASSEVGTGGIEANVLTFGAGSRLTVL.

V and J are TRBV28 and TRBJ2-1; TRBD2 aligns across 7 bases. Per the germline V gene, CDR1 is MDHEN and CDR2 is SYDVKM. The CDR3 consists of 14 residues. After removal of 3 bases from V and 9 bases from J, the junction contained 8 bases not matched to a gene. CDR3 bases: TGTGCCAGCAGTTTTGGGGGGAGGGTCCCTGAGCAGTTCTTC. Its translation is CASSFGGRVPEQFF. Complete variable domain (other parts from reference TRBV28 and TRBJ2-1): DVKVTQSSRYLVKRTGEKVFLECVQDMDHENMFWYRQDPGLGLRLIYFSYDVKMKEKGDIPEGYSVSREKKERFSLILESASTNQTSMYLCASSFGGRVPEQFFGPGTRLTVL.

The CDR3 protein is CASSPTSASDRGSGTEAFF. The CDR3 bases are TGTGCCAGCTCACCCACCAGCGCCTCTGACAGGGGGTCAGGCACTGAAGCTTTCTTT. The rearrangement links TRBV18 to TRBJ1-1; 9 positions match TRBD1. The CDR3 has 19 amino acids. From germline, CDR1 is KGHSH and CDR2 LQKENI. J lost 4 bases, V lost 3 bases, and 18 bases had no gene match.

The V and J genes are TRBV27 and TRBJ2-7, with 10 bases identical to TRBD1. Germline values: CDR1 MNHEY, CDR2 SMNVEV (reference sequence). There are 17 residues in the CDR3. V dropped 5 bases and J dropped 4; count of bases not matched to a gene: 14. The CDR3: CASSPYMGGTGEYEQYF. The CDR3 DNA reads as TGTGCCAGCAGTCCGTATATGGGAGGGACAGGGGAGTACGAGCAGTACTTC.

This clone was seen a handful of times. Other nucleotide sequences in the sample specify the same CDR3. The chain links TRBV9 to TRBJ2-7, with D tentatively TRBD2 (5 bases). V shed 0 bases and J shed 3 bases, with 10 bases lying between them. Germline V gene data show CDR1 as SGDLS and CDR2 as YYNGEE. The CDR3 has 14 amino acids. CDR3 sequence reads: CASSVDPGIYEQYF. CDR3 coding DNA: TGTGCCAGCAGCGTAGACCCGGGAATCTACGAGCAGTACTTC. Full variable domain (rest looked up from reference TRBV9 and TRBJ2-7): DSGVTQTPKHLITATGQRVTLRCSPRSGDLSVYWYQQSLDQGLQFLIQYYNGEERAKGNILERFSAQQFPDLHSELNLSSLELGDSALYFCASSVDPGIYEQYFGPGTRLTVT.

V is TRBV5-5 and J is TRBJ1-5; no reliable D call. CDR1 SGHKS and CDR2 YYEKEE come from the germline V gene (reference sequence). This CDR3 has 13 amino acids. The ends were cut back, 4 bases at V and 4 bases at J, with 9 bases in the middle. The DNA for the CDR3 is TGTGCCAGCAGCCTAGGTCCGAATCAGCCCCAGCATTTT. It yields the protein CASSLGPNQPQHF.

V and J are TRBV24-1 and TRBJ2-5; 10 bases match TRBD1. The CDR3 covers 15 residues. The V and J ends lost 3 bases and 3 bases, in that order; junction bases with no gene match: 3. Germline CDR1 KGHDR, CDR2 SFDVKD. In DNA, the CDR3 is TGTGCCACCAGTGATACGACAGGGGGCAAAGAGACCCAGTACTTC. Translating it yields CATSDTTGGKETQYF.

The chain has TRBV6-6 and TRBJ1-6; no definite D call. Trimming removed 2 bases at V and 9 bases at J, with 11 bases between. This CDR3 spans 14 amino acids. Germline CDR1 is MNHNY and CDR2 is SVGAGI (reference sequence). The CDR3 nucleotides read TGTGCCAGCAGTTACGTTCCCTTTCTTTCACCCCTCCACTTT. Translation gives CASSYVPFLSPLHF.

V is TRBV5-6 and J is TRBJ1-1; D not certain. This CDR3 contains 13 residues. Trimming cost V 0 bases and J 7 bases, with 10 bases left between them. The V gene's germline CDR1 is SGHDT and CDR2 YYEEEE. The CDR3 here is CASSLGGRDEAFF. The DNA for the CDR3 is TGTGCCAGCAGCTTGGGTGGGCGCGATGAAGCTTTCTTT.

As DNA, the CDR3 is TGTGCCAGCAGTGTCGAGACTAGCGGGAGGGCCGAGCAGTTCTTC. Amino acid sequence: CASSVETSGRAEQFF. V and J are TRBV6-4 and TRBJ2-1; 14 nucleotides align to TRBD2. Germline V CDR1 and CDR2: MRHNA, SNTAGT. With 4 bases clipped from V and 10 bases from J, the junction kept 6 bases outside the gene matches. The CDR3 contains 15 residues.

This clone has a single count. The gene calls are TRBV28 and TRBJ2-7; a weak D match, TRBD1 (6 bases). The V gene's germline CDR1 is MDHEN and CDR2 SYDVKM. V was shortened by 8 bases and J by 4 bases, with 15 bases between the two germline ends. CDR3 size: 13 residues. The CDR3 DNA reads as TGTGCCAGCTGGGACACGGTTGCGTACGAGCAGTACTTC. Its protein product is CASWDTVAYEQYF.

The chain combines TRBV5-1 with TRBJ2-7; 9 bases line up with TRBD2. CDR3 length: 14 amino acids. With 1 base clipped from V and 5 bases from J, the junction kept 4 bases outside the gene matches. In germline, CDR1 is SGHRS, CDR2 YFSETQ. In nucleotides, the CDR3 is TGCGCCAGCAGCTTGTCTAGCGGGACCAACGAGCAGTACTTC. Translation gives CASSLSSGTNEQYF.

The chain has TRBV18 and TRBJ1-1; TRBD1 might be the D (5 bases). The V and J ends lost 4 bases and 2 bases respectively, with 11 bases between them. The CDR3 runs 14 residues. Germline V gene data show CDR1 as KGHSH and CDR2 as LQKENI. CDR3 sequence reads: CASSQQGLNTEAFF. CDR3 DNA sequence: TGTGCCAGCTCACAGCAGGGACTTAACACTGAAGCTTTCTTT.

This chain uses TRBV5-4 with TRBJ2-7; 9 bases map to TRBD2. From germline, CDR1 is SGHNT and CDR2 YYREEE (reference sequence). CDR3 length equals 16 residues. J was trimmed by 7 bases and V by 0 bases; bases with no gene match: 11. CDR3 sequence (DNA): TGTGCCAGCAGCTTGGCGAGGGCTAGCGGGATGGGTGAGCAGTACTTC. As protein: CASSLARASGMGEQYF.

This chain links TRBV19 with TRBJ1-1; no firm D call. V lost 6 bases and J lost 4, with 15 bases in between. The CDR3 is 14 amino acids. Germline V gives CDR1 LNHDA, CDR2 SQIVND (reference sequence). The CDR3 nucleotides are TGTGCCAGTAGCCGCCTGACTGAGGGCACTGAAGCTTTCTTT. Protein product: CASSRLTEGTEAFF.

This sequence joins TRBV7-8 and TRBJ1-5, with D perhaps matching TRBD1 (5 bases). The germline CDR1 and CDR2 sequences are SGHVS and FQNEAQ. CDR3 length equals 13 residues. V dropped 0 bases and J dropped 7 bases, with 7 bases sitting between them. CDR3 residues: CASSLARGQPQHF. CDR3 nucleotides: TGTGCCAGCAGCTTAGCGCGGGGCCAGCCCCAGCATTTT.

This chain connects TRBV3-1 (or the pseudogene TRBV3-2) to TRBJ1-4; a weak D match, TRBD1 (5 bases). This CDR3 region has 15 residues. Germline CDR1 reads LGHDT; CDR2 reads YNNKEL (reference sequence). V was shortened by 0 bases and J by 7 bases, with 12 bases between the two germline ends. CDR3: CASSQDPGRGEKLFF. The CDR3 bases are TGTGCCAGCAGCCAAGATCCGGGTAGGGGTGAAAAACTGTTTTTT.

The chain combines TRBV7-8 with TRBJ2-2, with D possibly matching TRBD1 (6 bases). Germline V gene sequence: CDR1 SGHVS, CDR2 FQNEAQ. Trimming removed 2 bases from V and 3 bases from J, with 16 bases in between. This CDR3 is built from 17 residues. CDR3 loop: CASSLRVGRGYTGELFF. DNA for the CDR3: TGTGCCAGCAGCTTAAGGGTGGGCAGGGGATACACCGGGGAGCTGTTTTTT.

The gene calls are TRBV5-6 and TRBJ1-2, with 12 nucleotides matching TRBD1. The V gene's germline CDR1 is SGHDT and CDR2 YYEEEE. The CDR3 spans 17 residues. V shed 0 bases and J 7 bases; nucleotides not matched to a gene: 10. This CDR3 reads CASSLAGQGARFGGYTF. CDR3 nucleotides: TGTGCCAGCAGCTTGGCGGGACAGGGGGCGCGATTTGGTGGCTACACCTTC.